Each of the 20 T cell receptor beta chains below was sequenced from the same sample in a study of CD8 T cells in Susac syndrome. cDNA came from about 0.5 to 1 ug RNA primed by random hexamers. Via MiXCR, TCRdb re-called the immunoSEQ multiplex PCR reads, giving one row per CDR3 protein. The profile covers about 300,000 distinct CDR3 sequences, with 85% appearing a single time and 0.21% taken by the ten largest. Sequencing input: CD8+ T cells from PBMCs. Receptors originate from a human donor with multiple sclerosis.

This rearrangement joins TRBV29-1 to TRBJ2-1; the match to TRBD2 covers 9 bases. Germline CDR1 and CDR2: SQVTM and ANQGSEA. Unmatched junction bases numbered 6, after V lost 6 bases and J lost 3 bases. The CDR3 consists of 14 residues. CDR3 protein: CSVELAGRYNEQFF. The DNA of the CDR3 is TGCAGCGTGGAACTAGCGGGCCGCTACAATGAGCAGTTCTTC.

The rearrangement joins TRBV4-2 to TRBJ2-3; D may be TRBD2 (5 bases). V lost 0 bases to trimming and J lost 1 base, with 11 bases between them. This CDR3 has 16 residues. Germline V gene sequence: CDR1 LGHNA, CDR2 YNFKEQ. The CDR3 DNA sequence: TGTGCCAGCAGCCAAGATGGAAAAGCGGGCACAGATACGCAGTATTTT. This encodes CASSQDGKAGTDTQYF.

This clonotype has just a few counts. V usage is TRBV28 and J usage is TRBJ1-1; 8 bases are shared with TRBD1. Trimming took 5 bases from V and 0 from J; bases not matched to a gene: 2. The CDR3 has 14 residues. Germline CDR1 is MDHEN and CDR2 is SYDVKM. The CDR3 protein is CASSPDRVNTEAFF. In DNA, the CDR3 is TGTGCCAGCAGTCCGGACAGGGTGAACACTGAAGCTTTCTTT.

Details on this clonotype: The junction departs from the called germline gene at one end, perhaps through a read error. V usage is TRBV4-3 and J usage is TRBJ2-1; 10 nucleotides agree with TRBD2. From germline, CDR1 is LGHNA and CDR2 YSLEER. This CDR3 is 14 amino acids long. The CDR3 nucleotides read TGCGCCAGCAGCCAAGAAACTAGCGGGAAAGGGTATCTCTTC. Its protein is CASSQETSGKGYLF.

This sequence joins TRBV27 and TRBJ2-5, with TRBD1 matching over 8 bases. V was clipped by 0 bases and J by 5 bases; unmatched bases: 11. This CDR3 region has 17 residues. Per germline, CDR1 MNHEY and CDR2 SMNVEV (reference sequence). The CDR3 loop reads CASSLSLRQGAEETQYF. CDR3 nucleotide sequence: TGTGCCAGCAGTTTATCTCTTCGGCAGGGGGCGGAGGAGACCCAGTACTTC.

This clonotype was recorded only once. The chain joins TRBV12-3 or TRBV12-4 to TRBJ2-5; perhaps TRBD1 as D (5 bases). The CDR3 extends over 13 amino acids. Trimming removed 8 bases at V and 3 bases at J, with 13 bases between. The CDR3 coding sequence is TGTGCCAGCCGTGCCCGCAGGGAAGAGACCCAGTACTTC. Translating it yields CASRARREETQYF.

This chain joins TRBV5-1 and TRBJ2-1, with TRBD1 matching 10 bases. The trim removed 0 bases at V and 3 bases at J, leaving 3 bases unmatched. This CDR3 has 16 residues. Germline V gene lookup returns CDR1 SGHRS and CDR2 YFSETQ. The CDR3 DNA reads as TGCGCCAGCAGCTTGGCCGGGACAGGGGTCTACAATGAGCAGTTCTTC. This encodes CASSLAGTGVYNEQFF.

The chain recombines TRBV4-3 with TRBJ2-1, with D perhaps TRBD2 (5 bases). The CDR3 is 15 residues long. The germline gives CDR1 LGHNA, CDR2 YSLEER. Between the trimmed V and J ends, which lost 0 bases and 7 bases, there was a span of 13 bases. CDR3: CASSQDLLARNEQFF. The CDR3 coding sequence is TGCGCCAGCAGCCAAGATCTGCTAGCACGGAATGAGCAGTTCTTC.

In its sample, this clonotype was seen a few times. The rearrangement uses TRBV7-2 and TRBJ1-5; maybe TRBD1 (6 bases). The CDR3 runs 18 residues. CDR1 SGHTA and CDR2 FQGNSA come from the germline V gene. V gave up 0 bases and J gave up 0 bases, with 15 bases separating them. The CDR3: CASSLAGGRPYSNQPQHF. In DNA form, the CDR3 reads TGTGCCAGCAGCTTAGCGGGGGGGCGGCCTTATAGCAATCAGCCCCAGCATTTT.

This clonotype was observed a few times. The V gene is TRBV4-1, the J gene TRBJ2-5, with 9 bases aligning to TRBD1. V lost 4 bases to trimming and J lost 3 bases; unmatched junction nucleotides: 6. The CDR3 is 15 amino acids. Germline assignment: CDR1 MGHRA and CDR2 YSYEKL. CDR3 amino acids: CASSLGTGGEETQYF. CDR3 in DNA: TGCGCCAGCAGCCTCGGAACAGGGGGCGAAGAGACCCAGTACTTC.

This chain uses TRBV2 with TRBJ2-7, with TRBD2 identical over 15 bases. The CDR3 is made up of 20 amino acids. Germline V CDR1 and CDR2: SNHLY, FYNNEI. Unmatched junction bases numbered 23, after V lost 7 bases and J lost 7 bases. CDR3 in DNA: TGTGCCAGCACCCACTACGGGACTAGCGGGAGGAACCCAGGTTCCCGAGAGCAGTACTTC. Translation: CASTHYGTSGRNPGSREQYF. The full variable domain, in which reference TRBV2 and TRBJ2-7 provide the parts outside the CDR3, is EPEVTQTPSHQVTQMGQEVILRCVPISNHLYFYWYRQILGQKVEFLVSFYNNEISEKSEIFDDQFSVERPDGSNFTLKIRSTKLEDSAMYFCASTHYGTSGRNPGSREQYFGPGTRLTVT.

This clonotype is a singleton in its sample. This sequence joins TRBV4-3 and TRBJ1-4, with D perhaps matching TRBD1 (5 bases). Trimming removed 0 bases from V and 1 base from J, with 9 bases in between. Germline V lookup: CDR1 LGHNA, CDR2 YSLEER. There are 16 residues in the CDR3. DNA of the CDR3: TGCGCCAGCAGCCAAGATGGGGGGAGAACTAATGAAAAACTGTTTTTT. The encoded protein is CASSQDGGRTNEKLFF.

The gene calls are TRBV20-1 and TRBJ1-2; D is ambiguous. Germline assignment: CDR1 DFQATT and CDR2 SNEGSKA (reference sequence). V lost 0 bases and J lost 1, with 15 bases in between. This CDR3 has 16 residues. CDR3: CSARDLVGLFNYGYTF. The CDR3 nucleotides are TGCAGTGCTAGAGATCTCGTAGGACTGTTTAACTATGGCTACACCTTC.

V is TRBV20-1 and J is TRBJ2-1; 9 bases are shared with TRBD2. This CDR3 region has 16 residues. V shed 2 bases and J 2 bases; nucleotides not matched to a gene: 7. Germline assignment: CDR1 DFQATT and CDR2 SNEGSKA (reference sequence). Written as DNA, the CDR3 is TGCAGTGCTAGAAGACTTAGCGGGAGCGCCTACAATGAGCAGTTCTTC. As protein: CSARRLSGSAYNEQFF.

The chain combines TRBV15 with TRBJ1-6; D may be TRBD1 (6 bases). Looked up from germline, CDR1 is LNHNV and CDR2 is YYDKDF (reference sequence). This CDR3 contains 16 residues. V dropped 2 bases and J dropped 10 bases, with 18 bases sitting between them. CDR3 protein: CATSRRSGAGTSPLHF. In DNA form, the CDR3 reads TGTGCCACCAGCAGACGGTCCGGGGCAGGGACATCACCCCTCCACTTT. Drawing the rest from reference TRBV15 and TRBJ1-6, the complete variable domain is DAMVIQNPRYQVTQFGKPVTLSCSQTLNHNVMYWYQQKSSQAPKLLFHYYDKDFNNEADTPDNFQSRRPNTSFCFLDIRSPGLGDTAMYLCATSRRSGAGTSPLHFGNGTRLTVT.

In nucleotides, the CDR3 is TGTGCCAGCAGCTTGCATTGGGCCTCGGAACAAGAGACCCAGTACTTC. Its translation is CASSLHWASEQETQYF. This chain connects TRBV7-2 to TRBJ2-5; D not resolved. Germline V lookup: CDR1 SGHTA, CDR2 FQGNSA. The V end was cut by 3 bases, the J end by 2 bases, with 16 bases between. The CDR3 consists of 16 residues.

The rearrangement joins TRBV5-6 to TRBJ1-5; D remains unclear. The V end lost 0 bases, the J end lost 2 bases, and 12 bases lay between the germline ends. This CDR3 is 16 amino acids long. Germline V lookup: CDR1 SGHDT, CDR2 YYEEEE. This chain's CDR3 is CASSLAPGSGNQPQHF. The CDR3, as DNA: TGTGCCAGCAGCTTGGCCCCGGGATCGGGCAATCAGCCCCAGCATTTT.

The rearrangement links TRBV5-1 to TRBJ2-7; D is tentatively TRBD1 or TRBD2 (5 bases each). The germline gives CDR1 SGHRS, CDR2 YFSETQ. Trimming shortened V by 0 bases and J by 0 bases, and 10 bases separated the two germline ends. The CDR3 is 15 amino acids. The CDR3 sequence is CASSLEGRPSYEQYF. In DNA form, the CDR3 reads TGCGCCAGCAGCTTGGAGGGGAGACCCTCCTACGAGCAGTACTTC.

In this sample, this clonotype turned up once. The rearrangement joins TRBV6-5 to TRBJ2-3; D gene uncertain. CDR1 and CDR2 from the germline V gene are MNHEY and SVGAGI. V lost 0 bases, J lost 1 base, and 11 bases lay in between. This CDR3 contains 16 residues. The DNA for the CDR3 is TGTGCCAGCAGTTACTCGAATGATCTTCGCACAGATACGCAGTATTTT. It encodes CASSYSNDLRTDTQYF.

In nucleotides, the CDR3 is TGTGCCAGCAGTTACGGGGTTTCCTACAATGAGCAGTTCTTC. Translation gives CASSYGVSYNEQFF. This chain joins TRBV6-5 and TRBJ2-1; the D is unclear. The V end was cut by 2 bases, the J end by 1 base, with 6 bases between. Looked up from germline, CDR1 is MNHEY and CDR2 is SVGAGI. There are 14 residues in the CDR3.